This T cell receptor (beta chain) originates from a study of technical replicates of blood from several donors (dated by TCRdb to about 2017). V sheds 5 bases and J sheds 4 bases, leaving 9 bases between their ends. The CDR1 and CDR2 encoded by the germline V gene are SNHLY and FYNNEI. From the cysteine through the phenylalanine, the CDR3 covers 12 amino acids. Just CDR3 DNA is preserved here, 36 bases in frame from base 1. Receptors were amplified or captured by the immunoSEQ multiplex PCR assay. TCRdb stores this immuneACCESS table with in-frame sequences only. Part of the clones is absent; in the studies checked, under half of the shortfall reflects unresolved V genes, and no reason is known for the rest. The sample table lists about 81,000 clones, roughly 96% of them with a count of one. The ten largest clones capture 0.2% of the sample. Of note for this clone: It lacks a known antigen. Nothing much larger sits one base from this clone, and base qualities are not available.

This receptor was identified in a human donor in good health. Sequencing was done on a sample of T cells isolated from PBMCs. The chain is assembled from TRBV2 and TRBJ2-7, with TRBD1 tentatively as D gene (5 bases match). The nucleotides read TGTGCCAGCAGTCCACAGGAGTACGAGCAGTACTTC. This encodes CASSPQEYEQYF.